Below are 12 T cell receptor beta chains sequenced from a single sample in a study of cytomegalovirus exposure and HLA in healthy donors. In the PCR, 60 Vbeta and 13 Jbeta primers were used. The method was immunoSEQ multiplex PCR; TCRdb's version includes in-frame clones alone and lacks a portion of them. The repertoire consists of about 88,000 clones, with 90% occurring once and the leading ten covering around 2.3%. Specimen: PBMCs. Source of these receptors: a man younger than 35 in good health and CMV-seronegative.

About this clone itself: Sequence at one end of the junction differs from germline and may be a read error. V gene TRBV7-9 combines with J gene TRBJ1-1; D unclear. The germline CDR1 and CDR2 sequences are SEHNR and FQNEAQ (reference sequence). The CDR3 is 12 residues long. This chain's CDR3 is CSSSLSSAEAFF. As DNA, the CDR3 is TGTTCCAGCAGCTTAAGTAGTGCTGAAGCTTTCTTT.

The V gene is TRBV7-2, the J gene TRBJ2-1, with D perhaps matching TRBD2 (6 bases). Germline CDR1 is SGHTA and CDR2 is FQGNSA. CDR3 size: 15 residues. V was trimmed by 5 bases and J by 3 bases, leaving 14 bases between them. CDR3 region: CASSPIAVYYNEQFF. CDR3 nucleotide sequence: TGTGCCAGCAGCCCCATAGCGGTTTACTACAATGAGCAGTTCTTC.

This chain links TRBV5-1 with TRBJ1-4; no reliable D call. This CDR3 contains 13 residues. V lost 5 bases and J lost 3, with 8 bases in between. In germline, CDR1 is SGHRS, CDR2 YFSETQ. CDR3 DNA: TGCGCCAGCAGACGTACAGCTAATGAAAAACTGTTTTTT. Its translation: CASRRTANEKLFF.

This chain joins TRBV6-5 and TRBJ1-1; D gene unclear. The germline gives CDR1 MNHEY, CDR2 SVGAGI. The V gene lost 6 bases and the J gene lost 3 bases, with 11 bases spanning the gap. The CDR3 covers 13 residues. The chain's CDR3 is CASRGGLHTEAFF. The CDR3 DNA reads as TGTGCCAGCAGAGGAGGGTTGCACACTGAAGCTTTCTTT.

Regarding this clone: At one end the junction does not follow the germline gene, possibly because of a read error. The genes are TRBV7-9 and TRBJ1-4, with D perhaps TRBD1 (5 bases). CDR1 SEHNR and CDR2 FQNEAQ come from the germline V gene (reference sequence). The CDR3 consists of 14 residues. CDR3 protein: CSSSRDSTNEKLFF. For the CDR3, the DNA is TGTTCCAGCAGCCGGGACTCAACTAATGAAAAACTGTTTTTT.

The chain employs TRBV7-2 and TRBJ2-5, with 8 bases matching TRBD1. Germline values: CDR1 SGHTA, CDR2 FQGNSA. CDR3 size: 13 residues. V trimming: 4 bases; J trimming: 7 bases; junction bases outside the gene matches: 5. CDR3 bases: TGTGCCAGCAGCTCACGGACAGGGTGGACCCAGTACTTC. This gives the protein CASSSRTGWTQYF.

V and J are TRBV18 and TRBJ2-7; tentative D call: TRBD1 (6 bases). The CDR3 covers 14 residues. The ends were cut back, 3 bases at V and 2 bases at J, with 11 bases in the middle. CDR1 is KGHSH, CDR2 LQKENI, per germline. CDR3 loop: CASSPSRTAYEQYF. CDR3 DNA: TGTGCCAGCTCACCTTCCCGGACAGCCTACGAGCAGTACTTC.

The chain recombines TRBV13 with TRBJ1-2; 10 bases align to TRBD1. Germline trimming cut 6 bases from V and 5 bases from J; bases unmatched to any gene: 3. The V gene's germline CDR1 is PRHDT and CDR2 FYEKMQ (reference sequence). This CDR3 comprises 13 residues. CDR3 in amino acids: CASRRQGAYGYTF. CDR3 nucleotide sequence: TGTGCCAGCAGACGACAGGGGGCGTATGGCTACACCTTC.

The chain employs TRBV5-1 and TRBJ1-2, with 10 bases matching TRBD1. CDR3 length equals 17 residues. CDR1 SGHRS and CDR2 YFSETQ come from the germline V gene. Trimming cost V 4 bases and J 0 bases; bases outside gene matches: 9. CDR3 amino acids: CASSVPGTGVANYGYTF. In DNA form, the CDR3 reads TGCGCCAGCAGCGTCCCCGGGACAGGGGTAGCTAACTATGGCTACACCTTC. The full variable domain, rest sourced from reference TRBV5-1 and TRBJ1-2, is KAGVTQTPRYLIKTRGQQVTLSCSPISGHRSVSWYQQTPGQGLQFLFEYFSETQRNKGNFPGRFSGRQFSNSRSEMNVSTLELGDSALYLCASSVPGTGVANYGYTFGSGTRLTVV.

This clone was found a few times. The V call is TRBV4-1, the J call TRBJ1-4; perhaps TRBD1 as D (6 bases). The CDR3 runs 18 residues. From germline, CDR1 is MGHRA and CDR2 YSYEKL. V was pared by 4 bases and J by 8 bases, with 26 bases between. The CDR3 loop is CASSLNPLAQGFREKLFF. The CDR3 DNA sequence: TGCGCCAGCAGCCTCAACCCGCTAGCCCAGGGGTTTCGGGAAAAACTGTTTTTT.

The rearrangement joins TRBV5-1 to TRBJ1-1, with 8 bases fitting TRBD1. CDR3 length: 16 residues. From germline, CDR1 is SGHRS and CDR2 YFSETQ. V was clipped by 7 bases and J by 2 bases; unmatched bases: 13. CDR3 DNA: TGCGCCAGCGGGGGGCCGGCAGCAGGGGGCAACACTGAAGCTTTCTTT. Translation: CASGGPAAGGNTEAFF. Together with reference TRBV5-1 and TRBJ1-1, the CDR3 gives the full variable domain: KAGVTQTPRYLIKTRGQQVTLSCSPISGHRSVSWYQQTPGQGLQFLFEYFSETQRNKGNFPGRFSGRQFSNSRSEMNVSTLELGDSALYLCASGGPAAGGNTEAFFGQGTRLTVV.

The V and J genes are TRBV6-5 and TRBJ2-1; TRBD1 matches 9 bases. CDR3 length equals 15 residues. V trimming: 11 bases; J trimming: 7 bases; junction bases outside the gene matches: 15. Germline CDR1 reads MNHEY; CDR2 reads SVGAGI. CDR3 protein: CASRDRETYSNEQFF. The CDR3 DNA sequence: TGTGCCTCCCGGGACAGGGAGACTTATTCGAATGAGCAGTTCTTC.